Each of the 20 T cell receptor beta chains below was sequenced from the same sample in a study of blood T cells in healthy people across ages. A second PCR of 7 to 11 cycles used a sample-barcoded 5' primer and a J-beta primer mix. TCRdb re-derived calls from the 5' RACE reads in MiXCR, one entry per CDR3 protein. The data hold around 1,900,000 distinct CDR3 sequences, with more than 35% observed a single time. Sequencing was done on a sample of blood. Receptors originate from a human donor in good health.

The chain recombines TRBV29-1 with TRBJ1-1, with a possible D match to TRBD1 (6 bases). The germline CDR1 and CDR2 sequences are SQVTM and ANQGSEA. V was cut by 2 bases and J by 7 bases, with 11 bases left in between. The CDR3 consists of 12 residues. In DNA form, the CDR3 reads TGCAGCGTTGAAATTACAGGGAGTGAAGCTTTCTTT. It is translated as CSVEITGSEAFF.

This clonotype was found many times. This rearrangement joins TRBV7-9 to TRBJ2-3; D is unclear. This CDR3 comprises 11 residues. The V gene's germline CDR1 is SEHNR and CDR2 FQNEAQ (reference sequence). V lost 8 bases and J lost 4, with 7 bases in between. CDR3 in DNA: TGTGCCAGCTCTACCGCAGATACGCAGTATTTT. Translating it yields CASSTADTQYF.

This clonotype was seen a single time. This chain joins TRBV10-3 and TRBJ2-7; 9 nucleotides align to TRBD1. The CDR3 sequence is 13 residues long. The ends lost 7 bases at V and 7 bases at J; junction bases unmatched: 8. CDR1 and CDR2 (germline): ENHRY, SYGVKD. This chain's CDR3 is CAINTGQGSEQYF. Here the CDR3 DNA reads TGTGCCATCAATACGGGACAGGGTTCGGAGCAGTACTTC.

This clonotype was seen only a few times. The chain has TRBV7-3 and TRBJ2-1; the match to TRBD2 covers 8 bases. The CDR3 consists of 14 residues. Per the germline V gene, CDR1 is SGHTA and CDR2 is FQGTGA. Germline trimming cut 3 bases from V and 8 bases from J; bases unmatched to any gene: 6. The CDR3 spells CASSLRGATHEQFF. Written as DNA, the CDR3 is TGTGCCAGCAGCTTGCGGGGGGCCACCCATGAGCAGTTCTTC.

Of note for this clonotype: The junction differs from germline at one of its ends, possibly a read error. This rearrangement joins TRBV12-3 or TRBV12-4 to TRBJ2-3; no firm D call. CDR3 length equals 13 residues. This CDR3 reads CASSLVDGDAQYF. In nucleotides, the CDR3 is TGTGCCAGCAGTTTAGTGGACGGAGATGCGCAGTATTTT.

Note on this clonotype: Because the CDR3's place on the DNA is in doubt, the DNA is left out and the CDR3 is given as listed by TCRdb. The chain is built from TRBV29-1 and TRBJ2-2; the table's D call, TRBD2, has no DNA check behind it. The CDR3 comprises 18 residues, both ends counted. The germline V gene has CDR1 SQVTM and CDR2 ANQGSEA. The CDR3 is CSVVAGLRGTQYFGELFF.

This rearrangement joins TRBV12-3 or TRBV12-4 to TRBJ1-1; D is unclear. Trimming took off 5 bases at V and 2 bases at J, with 9 bases between the two ends. The CDR3 has 13 residues. CDR3 sequence: CASSPNSNTEAFF. DNA of the CDR3: TGTGCCAGCAGTCCAAACAGTAACACTGAAGCTTTCTTT.

V usage is TRBV5-1 and J usage is TRBJ2-5; 7 bases fit TRBD1. Per germline, CDR1 SGHRS and CDR2 YFSETQ. CDR3 size: 15 residues. V shed 1 base and J 3 bases; nucleotides not matched to a gene: 6. The CDR3 bases are TGCGCCAGCAGCTTGCTGGGGACAGCCGAAGAGACCCAGTACTTC. Residues: CASSLLGTAEETQYF.

The chain combines TRBV4-2 with TRBJ2-3; D unclear. V lost 1 base and J 1 base, leaving 12 bases between the germline ends. CDR1 and CDR2 (germline): LGHNA, YNFKEQ. The CDR3 totals 16 residues. The CDR3 coding sequence is TGTGCCAGCAGCCAAGCTAGACTCCCGGGCACAGATACGCAGTATTTT. This translates into CASSQARLPGTDTQYF.

The CDR3 DNA is TGTGCCATCAGTGGCGCGGGGGGTTGCAATGAGCAGTACTTC. Translated: CAISGAGGCNEQYF. V gene TRBV10-3 combines with J gene TRBJ2-5, with 8 bases matching TRBD2. The CDR3 sequence is 14 residues long. Unmatched junction bases numbered 12, after V lost 4 bases and J lost 11 bases. Per germline, CDR1 ENHRY and CDR2 SYGVKD.

The chain carries TRBV7-9 and TRBJ2-5; D remains ambiguous. Between the trimmed V and J ends, which lost 1 base and 5 bases, there was a span of 8 bases. The germline V gene has CDR1 SEHNR and CDR2 FQNEAQ (reference sequence). The CDR3 spans 13 residues. The CDR3 sequence: CASSLVHAETQYF. CDR3 DNA sequence: TGTGCCAGCAGCTTAGTTCATGCGGAGACCCAGTACTTC.

The gene calls are TRBV7-9 and TRBJ2-2; perhaps D is TRBD1 or TRBD2 (5 bases each). CDR1 is SEHNR, CDR2 FQNEAQ, per germline (reference sequence). The CDR3 has 16 residues. V was pared by 5 bases and J by 1 base, with 14 bases between. The CDR3: CASSHPGRKNTGELFF. CDR3 coding DNA: TGTGCCAGCAGCCATCCGGGACGGAAGAACACCGGGGAGCTGTTTTTT.

This chain connects TRBV20-1 to TRBJ1-6, with 7 nucleotides matching TRBD1. This CDR3 is 15 amino acids long. With 5 bases clipped from V and 10 bases from J, the junction kept 14 bases outside the gene matches. Per germline, CDR1 DFQATT and CDR2 SNEGSKA (reference sequence). The CDR3 sequence: CSARRTGTSSSPLHF. In nucleotides, the CDR3 is TGCAGTGCTCGAAGGACAGGAACAAGCTCATCACCCCTCCACTTT.

In its sample, this clonotype was seen a few times. This chain links TRBV10-3 with TRBJ1-1; D not certain. Germline assignment: CDR1 ENHRY and CDR2 SYGVKD. CDR3 length: 12 amino acids. V shed 7 bases and J shed 5 bases, with 11 bases lying between them. The CDR3 spells CAITDQRTEAFF. Here the CDR3 DNA reads TGTGCCATCACCGACCAAAGGACTGAAGCTTTCTTT.

In nucleotides, the CDR3 is TGTGCCAGCAGCTTGGGTCCACAGGGGGTCACTGAAGCTTTCTTT. This codes for CASSLGPQGVTEAFF. The chain recombines TRBV5-6 with TRBJ1-1; 8 nucleotides align to TRBD1. The CDR3 runs 15 residues. V lost 0 bases to trimming and J lost 4 bases; unmatched junction nucleotides: 5. The germline V gene has CDR1 SGHDT and CDR2 YYEEEE.

The chain carries TRBV5-1 and TRBJ1-4; D is possibly TRBD1 (5 bases). Trimming took 4 bases from V and 0 from J, leaving 16 bases between them. This CDR3 is 17 amino acids long. Germline CDR1 is SGHRS and CDR2 is YFSETQ. The DNA for the CDR3 is TGCGCCAGCAGCCCCCGGGAGGGGATGTCAACTAATGAAAAACTGTTTTTT. Translating it yields CASSPREGMSTNEKLFF.

V usage is TRBV5-8 and J usage is TRBJ2-5, with D possibly TRBD2 on 5 matching bases. Trimming took off 5 bases at V and 5 bases at J, with 10 bases between the two ends. Germline V gives CDR1 SGHTS, CDR2 YDEGEE. This CDR3 comprises 12 residues. DNA for the CDR3: TGTGCCAGCAGTCCTTGGAGGGAGACCCAGTACTTC. Protein: CASSPWRETQYF.

For the CDR3, the DNA is TGTGCCAGCAGCTTAGAAACGGGGCGACAAGAGACCCAGTACTTC. Protein product: CASSLETGRQETQYF. The chain couples TRBV7-2 to TRBJ2-5, with D perhaps matching TRBD1 or TRBD2 (5 bases each). Germline CDR1 is SGHTA and CDR2 is FQGNSA. V shed 1 base and J shed 2 bases, with 11 bases lying between them. CDR3 length: 15 amino acids.

The table lists this clonotype with a few counts. The chain carries TRBV6-1 and TRBJ2-7, with D unclear. The ends were cut back, 3 bases at V and 6 bases at J, with 12 bases in the middle. This CDR3 has 13 residues. CDR1 MNHNS and CDR2 SASEGT come from the germline V gene. CDR3 DNA sequence: TGTGCCAGCAGTGATGGCCCCTACATCGAGCAGTACTTC. This translates into CASSDGPYIEQYF.

The chain joins TRBV4-3 to TRBJ1-5; D not certain. The V end lost 0 bases, the J end lost 1 base, and 7 bases lay between the germline ends. CDR1 is LGHNA, CDR2 YSLEER, per germline. This CDR3 has 15 amino acids. The CDR3 is CASSQDLISNQPQHF. The CDR3 DNA sequence: TGCGCCAGCAGCCAAGATTTAATCAGCAATCAGCCCCAGCATTTT.